This T cell receptor beta chain was captured in a study of blood T cell repertoires in COVID-19. With V trimmed by 0 bases and J by 2 bases, 8 bases remained unmatched. Germline-derived CDR1 and CDR2 are LGHNA and YNFKEQ. CDR3 size: 17 residues. Some clones are missing from TCRdb's copy, which holds only in-frame ones; the method was immunoSEQ multiplex PCR. The table records around 400,000 clones, 80% to 90% of them present only once. The material sequenced was peripheral blood. The TCR comes from an older woman with COVID-19, enrolled during active disease. V and J are TRBV4-2 and TRBJ2-5; 8 bases match TRBD1. The CDR3 protein is CASSQDTGQAQQETQYF. The CDR3 DNA is TGTGCCAGCAGCCAAGATACGGGACAGGCCCAACAAGAGACCCAGTACTTC.